The clone carrying this T cell receptor (beta chain) was observed a single time. Its cognate antigen is unknown. The data originate from a study of blood T cells in healthy people across ages. Findings of the study overall: It was held that diversity estimates obtained from one million T cells represented underestimates. The study found more naive CD4+ cells and higher diversity in long-lived than aged donors.

A second PCR, run for roughly 7 to 12 cycles, used a sample-barcoded 5' primer plus a J-beta primer mix. A template-switch adaptor containing 12 random nucleotides labeled each cDNA molecule. A single record per CDR3 protein comes from TCRdb applying MiXCR to the 5' RACE reads. The table lists around 1,000,000 distinct CDR3 sequences, less than 25% of them singletons, with approximately 0.75% in the top ten. V lost 4 bases, J lost 0 bases, and 18 bases stayed unmatched. The CDR3 extends over 20 amino acids. Germline V gene data show CDR1 as ENHRY and CDR2 as SYGVKD. The same data also contributed to another study, on T cells of mothers and their children.

The source of this sequence is a girl aged 2 to 9 in good health. Specimen: blood. This rearrangement joins TRBV10-3 to TRBJ2-7; 10 bases are shared with TRBD2. CDR3 nucleotides: TGTGCCATCAGTGGGTCACAGTCCGGAGTGACTAGCGGGTTCTCCTACGAGCAGTACTTC. Translating it yields CAISGSQSGVTSGFSYEQYF.